Below, 13 T cell receptor beta chains from the same sample are listed, as sequenced in a study of blood T cell repertoires in COVID-19. Sequencing was performed with immunoSEQ multiplex PCR; in TCRdb, only in-frame clones are kept and a portion is missing. This repertoire shows roughly 190,000 clones, roughly 86% found once; its top ten account for approximately 5%. The sequenced sample was peripheral blood. Source of these receptors: a woman between 65 and 79 years old with active or convalescent COVID-19.

In this sample, this clone turned up once. V and J are TRBV6-5 and TRBJ1-4; perhaps TRBD1 as D (6 bases). Between the trimmed V and J ends, which lost 4 bases and 8 bases, there was a span of 17 bases. This CDR3 is 15 amino acids long. Germline CDR1 and CDR2: MNHEY and SVGAGI. CDR3 loop: CASSSLMGAGEKLFF. In nucleotides, the CDR3 is TGTGCCAGCAGTTCCCTGATGGGGGCAGGGGAAAAACTGTTTTTT.

The chain recombines TRBV15 with TRBJ1-1; TRBD1 agrees at 7 bases. The CDR3 has 17 residues. V lost 0 bases to trimming and J lost 3 bases; unmatched junction nucleotides: 10. CDR1 and CDR2 (germline): LNHNV, YYDKDF (reference sequence). CDR3 loop: CATSRDEGGVVDTEAFF. Written as DNA, the CDR3 is TGTGCCACCAGCAGAGATGAAGGGGGCGTCGTAGACACTGAAGCTTTCTTT.

The chain combines TRBV28 with TRBJ1-4, with 8 bases that match TRBD1. Germline CDR1 reads MDHEN; CDR2 reads SYDVKM. Trimming took 6 bases from V and 8 from J; bases not matched to a gene: 8. The CDR3 has 14 residues. CDR3 in amino acids: CASRLRGLKEKLFF. The CDR3, as DNA: TGTGCCAGCAGACTCAGGGGGCTGAAAGAAAAACTGTTTTTT.

This clone was detected once. CDR3 sequence (DNA): TGTGCCAGCAGCTTGCCGGGCAGGGCCATGATGAACACTGAAGCTTTCTTT. Its protein is CASSLPGRAMMNTEAFF. This chain joins TRBV11-2 and TRBJ1-1, with a tentative D call TRBD1 (5 bases). This CDR3 contains 17 residues. Per germline, CDR1 SGHAT and CDR2 FQNNGV. Between the trimmed V and J ends, which lost 3 bases and 0 bases, there was a span of 17 bases.

This clone was recorded only once. This chain joins TRBV13 and TRBJ2-7, with D perhaps matching TRBD1 (6 bases). Per germline, CDR1 PRHDT and CDR2 FYEKMQ (reference sequence). Trimming took 5 bases from V and 3 from J, leaving 14 bases between them. The length of the CDR3 is 14 residues. CDR3 coding DNA: TGTGCCAGCAGCCACTGGGGCAGGGGCTACGAGCAGTACTTC. This gives the protein CASSHWGRGYEQYF.

This clone was seen once. The V and J genes are TRBV24-1 and TRBJ2-2; 7 positions match TRBD1. This CDR3 region has 14 residues. V shed 4 bases, J shed 6 bases, and the junction held 4 bases outside the gene matches. The germline V gene encodes CDR1 KGHDR and CDR2 SFDVKD. The DNA of the CDR3 is TGTGCCACCAGTGACCCCGGGACAGCCGGGGAGCTGTTTTTT. It specifies CATSDPGTAGELFF.

The CDR3 is CASSIVGGRQINEQFF. The CDR3 DNA reads as TGTGCCAGTAGTATAGTCGGCGGGAGGCAAATCAATGAGCAGTTCTTC. The chain recombines TRBV19 with TRBJ2-1, with 8 bases aligning to TRBD2. Germline CDR1 and CDR2: LNHDA and SQIVND (reference sequence). J was trimmed by 6 bases and V by 1 base; bases with no gene match: 8. This CDR3 comprises 16 residues. Together with reference TRBV19 and TRBJ2-1, the CDR3 gives the full variable domain: DGGITQSPKYLFRKEGQNVTLSCEQNLNHDAMYWYRQDPGQGLRLIYYSQIVNDFQKGDIAEGYSVSREKKESFPLTVTSAQKNPTAFYLCASSIVGGRQINEQFFGPGTRLTVL.

J is TRBJ2-7 and V is TRBV5-4; D is unclear. With 0 bases removed from V and 0 bases from J, the gap between germline ends came to 10 bases. Germline V gene data show CDR1 as SGHNT and CDR2 as YYREEE (reference sequence). CDR3 length: 15 amino acids. The CDR3 nucleotides read TGTGCCAGCAGCTTGGACCCTAGTAGCTCCTACGAGCAGTACTTC. Its translation is CASSLDPSSSYEQYF.

The rearrangement links TRBV5-1 to TRBJ2-6, with D perhaps matching TRBD2 (6 bases). The V end lost 0 bases, the J end lost 4 bases, and 11 bases lay between the germline ends. Germline-derived CDR1 and CDR2 are SGHRS and YFSETQ. This CDR3 is built from 16 residues. CDR3 region: CASSLDGSGGANVLTF. The CDR3 DNA is TGCGCCAGCAGCTTGGACGGGAGTGGAGGGGCCAACGTCCTGACTTTC.

The chain has TRBV5-4 and TRBJ2-1; 8 bases line up with TRBD2. Germline V CDR1 and CDR2: SGHNT, YYREEE (reference sequence). Trimming at V came to 4 bases and at J to 8 bases, leaving 14 bases not matched to a gene. CDR3 size: 16 residues. The CDR3 sequence is CASSRRSSGRVDEQFF. In DNA form, the CDR3 reads TGTGCCAGCAGCCGACGTTCCAGCGGGAGAGTGGATGAGCAGTTCTTC.

The genes are TRBV7-8 and TRBJ2-7, with 15 bases identical to TRBD2. CDR3 length: 17 amino acids. Germline CDR1 and CDR2: SGHVS and FQNEAQ. J lost 3 bases, V lost 0 bases, and 3 bases had no gene match. The CDR3 nucleotides are TGTGCCAGCAGCTTAGCCCGGACTAGCGGGAGGGGCTACGAGCAGTACTTC. Amino acids: CASSLARTSGRGYEQYF.

This clone has more than one count but fewer than ten. The chain is built from TRBV5-1 and TRBJ2-6, with unresolved D. The germline V gene has CDR1 SGHRS and CDR2 YFSETQ. The length of the CDR3 is 15 residues. Deletions cut 0 bases from V and 2 bases from J, with 6 bases between. As DNA, the CDR3 is TGCGCCAGCAGCTTGGGGGCAACTGGGGCCAACGTCCTGACTTTC. Translated: CASSLGATGANVLTF.

This clone was observed once. V and J are TRBV28 and TRBJ1-1; D possibly corresponds to TRBD1 (5 bases). The length of the CDR3 is 17 residues. Trimming took off 2 bases at V and 1 base at J, with 17 bases between the two ends. In germline, CDR1 is MDHEN, CDR2 SYDVKM. CDR3 in DNA: TGTGCCAGCAGTTTAAATTTTATGGTGACAGCGAACACTGAAGCTTTCTTT. Translating it yields CASSLNFMVTANTEAFF.